In this sample, the clone carrying this T cell receptor beta chain turned up a few times. What was amplified from RNA transcripts were TCR beta CDR3 regions. HTBI primers were employed in a first-round RT-PCR of the TCR CDR3. Using its own MiXCR run on the multiplex PCR reads, TCRdb lists one record per CDR3 protein. Of 500,000 to 600,000 distinct CDR3 sequences in the sample, 16% were seen once. The CDR3 has 14 amino acids. Trimming at V came to 9 bases and at J to 12 bases, leaving 16 bases not matched to a gene. Germline CDR1 reads LNHDA; CDR2 reads SQIVND (reference sequence). This sample was included in a study of T cells in Graves' hyperthyroidism and ophthalmopathy.

The TCR sequence derives from a woman between 18 and 30 years old with Graves' hyperthyroidism. V and J are TRBV19 and TRBJ2-5, with 10 bases aligning to TRBD1. The sample consisted of blood. Written as DNA, the CDR3 is TGTGCCAGCAGCCTGGCACGGACAGGGGGTGGGGAGTACTTC. Its translation is CASSLARTGGGEYF.